This is a list of T cell receptor beta chains from one sample in a study of molecular identifiers for immune sequencing clone quantification. From the PCR reads, TCRdb called clonotypes with MiXCR, one entry per CDR3 protein. The table includes about 320,000 distinct CDR3 sequences, about 23% detected once. Input material: naive CD8+ T cells from blood, with Jurkat cell RNA spiked in. The origin of the receptors is a human donor in good health. Some libraries in this study had Jurkat cell RNA spiked in. The CDR3 runs from the conserved cysteine through the conserved F or W. A D gene is named only where the DNA matches it firmly. Expanded clones are given a class, and other clones once, few, many or no size at all.

size: -
D: -
length: 13
J: TRBJ2-5
V: TRBV24-1
DNA: TGTGCCACCAGCAAAGGTTCCGGAGAGACCCAGTACTTC
CDR3: CATSKGSGETQYF

size: few
D: -
length: 14
J: TRBJ1-2
V: TRBV6-6
DNA: TGTGCCAGCTATTTCGGGTCGGGCAACTATGGCTACACCTTC
CDR3: CASYFGSGNYGYTF

size: many
D: -
length: 17
J: TRBJ2-2
V: TRBV19
DNA: TGTGCCAGTAGTACTCCCCGGGAACTAGCTAACACCGGGGAGCTGTTTTTT
CDR3: CASSTPRELANTGELFF

size: -
D: -
length: 15
J: TRBJ1-2
V: TRBV14
DNA: TGTGCCAGCAGCCAATACCGCACAGCTAACTATGGCTACACCTTC
CDR3: CASSQYRTANYGYTF

size: many
D: TRBD1
length: 10
J: TRBJ1-1
V: TRBV29-1
DNA: TGCAGCGTCACAGGGGCTGAAGCTTTCTTT
CDR3: CSVTGAEAFF

size: many
D: -
length: 12
J: TRBJ2-1
V: TRBV5-5
DNA: TGTGCCAGCAGCTTGAGCAGCGATGAGCAGTTCTTC
CDR3: CASSLSSDEQFF

size: few
D: -
length: 16
J: TRBJ2-7
V: TRBV20-1
DNA: TGCAGTGCTAGTTCCTACCGGGACCAAGCCATCTACGAGCAGTACTTC
CDR3: CSASSYRDQAIYEQYF

size: few
D: -
length: 16
J: TRBJ1-2
V: TRBV4-2
DNA: TGTGCCAGCAGCCCTGGGCCTTCCCCCATCTACTATGGCTACACCTTC
CDR3: CASSPGPSPIYYGYTF

size: -
D: -
length: 12
J: TRBJ1-1
V: TRBV2
DNA: TGTGCCAGCAGTGAAAGGGGCACTGAAGCTTTCTTT
CDR3: CASSERGTEAFF

size: -
D: -
length: 13
J: TRBJ1-5
V: TRBV27
DNA: TGTGCCAGCAGGTCGATCGGGGGGCAGCCCCAGCATTTT
CDR3: CASRSIGGQPQHF

size: many
D: TRBD1
length: 15
J: TRBJ1-1
V: TRBV4-1
DNA: TGCGCCAGCAGCCATACGAAGACAGGGGGGACTGAAGCTTTCTTT
CDR3: CASSHTKTGGTEAFF

size: -
D: TRBD2
length: 15
J: TRBJ2-5
V: TRBV6-2/TRBV6-3
DNA: TGTGCCAGCAGCGAAGCGGGGCCGATTCAAGAGACCCAGTACTTC
CDR3: CASSEAGPIQETQYF

size: -
D: -
length: 14
J: TRBJ2-3
V: TRBV14
DNA: TGTGCCAGCAGCTCCTCACTAGCAGCAGATACGCAGTATTTT
CDR3: CASSSSLAADTQYF

size: many
D: -
length: 14
J: TRBJ2-7
V: TRBV5-1
DNA: TGCGCCAGCAGCTTGGTCGCAGGGGCCTACGAGCAGTACTTC
CDR3: CASSLVAGAYEQYF

size: -
D: TRBD1
length: 15
J: TRBJ1-1
V: TRBV13
DNA: TGTGCCAGCAGCACCACAGGGGGCGCGGGAACTGAAGCTTTCTTT
CDR3: CASSTTGGAGTEAFF

size: few
D: TRBD1
length: 16
J: TRBJ1-2
V: TRBV7-9
DNA: TGTGCCAGCAGCTCAGTCCACAGGGGTATGACCTATGGCTACACCTTC
CDR3: CASSSVHRGMTYGYTF

size: many
D: -
length: 12
J: TRBJ1-5
V: TRBV6-6
DNA: TGTGCCAGCAGTTACCCGTTTCAGCCCCAGCATTTT
CDR3: CASSYPFQPQHF

size: few
D: TRBD2
length: 13
J: TRBJ2-7
V: TRBV24-1
DNA: TGTGCCACCAGTGATTTTCCTAGCGGGAAGCAGTGCTTC
CDR3: CATSDFPSGKQCF

size: -
D: -
length: 12
J: TRBJ1-1
V: TRBV12-3/TRBV12-4
DNA: TGTGCCAGCAGTCTGGCGGACACTGAAGCTTTCTTT
CDR3: CASSLADTEAFF

size: few
D: TRBD1
length: 11
J: TRBJ2-3
V: TRBV19
DNA: TGTGCCATCCAGGGGGCAGATACGCAGTATTTT
CDR3: CAIQGADTQYF

size: -
D: -
length: 13
J: TRBJ1-5
V: TRBV11-2
DNA: TGTGCCAGCAGTCCAGGGGTTTATCAGCCCCAGCATTTT
CDR3: CASSPGVYQPQHF

size: -
D: -
length: 13
J: TRBJ2-2
V: TRBV29-1
DNA: TGCAGCGTCACCGACAGGTACGCCGGGGAGCTGTTTTTT
CDR3: CSVTDRYAGELFF

size: -
D: -
length: 14
J: TRBJ2-3
V: TRBV28
DNA: TGTGCCAGCAGTTTTGACAGAGCCACAGATACGCAGTATTTT
CDR3: CASSFDRATDTQYF

size: -
D: -
length: 11
J: TRBJ2-7
V: TRBV6-1
DNA: TGTGCCAGCAGTGAAAATTACGAGCAGTACTTC
CDR3: CASSENYEQYF

size: many
D: TRBD2
length: 16
J: TRBJ2-2
V: TRBV5-1
DNA: TGCGCCAGCAGCCTGGCGGGGGGGCTGGACACCGGGGAGCTGTTTTTT
CDR3: CASSLAGGLDTGELFF

size: many
D: -
length: 13
J: TRBJ2-7
V: TRBV6-5
DNA: TGTGCCAGCAGTCAATGGGGGCCCTACGAGCAGTACTTC
CDR3: CASSQWGPYEQYF

size: few
D: TRBD2
length: 18
J: TRBJ2-3
V: TRBV15
DNA: TGTGCCACCAGCAGAGAAGGACTAGCGGGAGTTTTTGCTGATACGCAGTATTTT
CDR3: CATSREGLAGVFADTQYF

size: -
D: -
length: 14
J: TRBJ1-1
V: TRBV29-1
DNA: TGCAGCGGAGACAGGCAGGGGCCAGGGGTAGAAGCTTTCTTT
CDR3: CSGDRQGPGVEAFF

size: few
D: TRBD1
length: 13
J: TRBJ1-1
V: TRBV12-3/TRBV12-4
DNA: TGTGCCAGCAGTAGAGACAGGGAACTGGAAGCTTTCTTT
CDR3: CASSRDRELEAFF

size: many
D: TRBD2
length: 14
J: TRBJ2-1
V: TRBV24-1
DNA: TGTGCCACCTCCGGGACTAGCGGGACGTATGAGCAGTTCTTC
CDR3: CATSGTSGTYEQFF

size: few
D: TRBD2
length: 16
J: TRBJ2-7
V: TRBV19
DNA: TGTGCCAGTAGTATCTGGACTAGCGGATTGGACTACGAGCAGTACTTC
CDR3: CASSIWTSGLDYEQYF

size: many
D: -
length: 18
J: TRBJ2-5
V: TRBV28
DNA: TGTGCCAGCAGTTTATCATTCCGGCAGGTCCAGTACCAAGAGACCCAGTACTTC
CDR3: CASSLSFRQVQYQETQYF

size: few
D: -
length: 16
J: TRBJ2-2
V: TRBV10-3
DNA: TGTGCCATCAGTGAGTCCGGACGAGGTTGGACCGGGGAGCTGTTTTTT
CDR3: CAISESGRGWTGELFF

size: -
D: -
length: 14
J: TRBJ1-1
V: TRBV7-8
DNA: TGTGCCAGCAGCTTAGAGTGGACTCCGATCGGAGCTTTCTTT
CDR3: CASSLEWTPIGAFF

size: -
D: TRBD2
length: 16
J: TRBJ2-1
V: TRBV7-3
DNA: TGTGCCAGCACTCTCGTTGTGGGGGGGTCCTACAATGAGCAGTTCTTC
CDR3: CASTLVVGGSYNEQFF

size: few
D: -
length: 17
J: TRBJ2-5
V: TRBV20-1
DNA: TGCAGTGCTAGAGATTGGGGGGCAGGGGACCTGCAAGAGACCCAGTACTTC
CDR3: CSARDWGAGDLQETQYF

size: -
D: TRBD1
length: 16
J: TRBJ1-5
V: TRBV6-6
DNA: TGTGCCAGCAGCCTCGGGACAGTCAATAGTAATCAGCCCCAGCATTTT
CDR3: CASSLGTVNSNQPQHF

size: -
D: -
length: 13
J: TRBJ1-2
V: TRBV12-3/TRBV12-4
DNA: TGTGCCAGCAGTTTAGCCGGACTGAATGGCTACACCTTC
CDR3: CASSLAGLNGYTF

size: few
D: TRBD2
length: 15
J: TRBJ2-3
V: TRBV7-9
DNA: TGTGCCAGCAGCCCGACTAGCGGGGAGTTAGATACGCAGTATTTT
CDR3: CASSPTSGELDTQYF

size: many
D: TRBD1
length: 16
J: TRBJ2-3
V: TRBV18
DNA: TGTGCCAGCTGTACGACAGGGGAGATCTTCGGGAATACGCAGTATTTT
CDR3: CASCTTGEIFGNTQYF

size: -
D: -
length: 16
J: TRBJ2-7
V: TRBV28
DNA: TGTGCCAGCAGTTTGGCTCCGGGCCTAGACTCCTACGAGCAGTACTTC
CDR3: CASSLAPGLDSYEQYF

size: few
D: -
length: 12
J: TRBJ1-1
V: TRBV29-1
DNA: TGCAGCGTTGAAGAAAGGACTGTGGAAGCTTTCTTT
CDR3: CSVEERTVEAFF